This passage covers 15 T cell receptor beta chains from one sample sequenced in a study of human T cells and chemical hapten exposure. Using its own MiXCR run on the RACE reads, TCRdb lists one record per CDR3 protein. The sample carries some 91,000 distinct CDR3 sequences, under 15% recorded once. Time point defined: patch test 1, 2 weeks after DPC sensitization. The treatment: therapeutic diphenylcyclopropenone sensitization with weekly scalp DPC. Specimen: whole blood, collected in connection with sensitization to the hapten diphenylcyclopropenone (DPC). These receptors were taken from a woman in her thirties or forties with alopecia areata. Some clones in this sample may be carry-over from other donors' samples.

The genes are TRBV6-2 or TRBV6-3 and TRBJ2-3; 13 positions match TRBD2. In germline, CDR1 is MNHEY, CDR2 SVGEGT. V lost 2 bases to trimming and J lost 6 bases; unmatched junction nucleotides: 14. The CDR3 covers 19 residues. The CDR3 sequence is CASSYIARQTSGRRDTQYF. The CDR3 nucleotides read TGTGCCAGCAGTTACATAGCCCGACAGACTAGCGGGAGGAGGGATACGCAGTATTTT.

This clonotype was detected a few times. The DNA for the CDR3 is TGTGCCAGCTCACCGCCGACAGTTAACTATGGCTACACCTTC. It codes for CASSPPTVNYGYTF. The gene calls are TRBV18 and TRBJ1-2, with a possible D match to TRBD1 (5 bases). In germline, CDR1 is KGHSH, CDR2 LQKENI. Trimming pared 3 bases from V and 1 base from J, leaving 9 bases between. There are 14 residues in the CDR3.

The V gene is TRBV20-1, the J gene TRBJ2-1; 10 bases are shared with TRBD2. Germline CDR1 reads DFQATT; CDR2 reads SNEGSKA (reference sequence). With 6 bases clipped from V and 5 bases from J, the junction kept 7 bases outside the gene matches. CDR3 length equals 14 residues. The CDR3 spells CSAELAGTHNEQFF. The CDR3 DNA reads as TGCAGTGCCGAACTAGCGGGGACACACAATGAGCAGTTCTTC.

This clonotype was counted ten times or more. The J gene is TRBJ2-7, the V gene TRBV20-1, with D perhaps TRBD1 (5 bases). Germline loops: CDR1 DFQATT, CDR2 SNEGSKA (reference sequence). The CDR3 covers 13 residues. Trimming cost V 4 bases and J 5 bases, with 15 bases left between them. The CDR3 loop is CSAKVSRAHEQYF. DNA of the CDR3: TGCAGTGCTAAAGTATCCAGGGCCCACGAGCAGTACTTC.

V and J are TRBV20-1 and TRBJ2-1, with 7 bases identical to TRBD2. CDR1 and CDR2 from the germline V gene are DFQATT and SNEGSKA (reference sequence). CDR3 length: 16 amino acids. Trimming cost V 4 bases and J 0 bases; bases outside gene matches: 9. CDR3 DNA sequence: TGCAGTGCTACCGGTAGCGGGTCAAGCTCCTACAATGAGCAGTTCTTC. Translated, it gives CSATGSGSSSYNEQFF.

The table lists this clonotype with a few counts. The chain recombines TRBV7-3 with TRBJ1-6; D unresolved. Between the trimmed V and J ends, which lost 6 bases and 9 bases, there was a span of 15 bases. The length of the CDR3 is 14 residues. The germline CDR1 and CDR2 sequences are SGHTA and FQGTGA. CDR3 DNA: TGTGCCAGCAGGTTGGAGGGAAGCGGTTCACCCCTCCACTTT. It codes for CASRLEGSGSPLHF.

In its sample, this clonotype was seen a few times. DNA of the CDR3: TGTGCCAGCAGCTCTTCCGGGACAGGGGGCTTAAATGAGCAGTTCTTC. It translates to CASSSSGTGGLNEQFF. V is TRBV5-4 and J is TRBJ2-1; 12 nucleotides match TRBD1. Germline V lookup: CDR1 SGHNT, CDR2 YYREEE (reference sequence). V lost 3 bases and J lost 7; bases outside the gene matches: 8. This CDR3 has 16 residues.

The chain is built from TRBV27 and TRBJ1-2; perhaps TRBD1 as D (6 bases). The CDR3 has 15 amino acids. Germline lookup yields CDR1 MNHEY and CDR2 SMNVEV (reference sequence). Trimming cost V 4 bases and J 4 bases, with 16 bases left between them. The CDR3 DNA reads as TGTGCCAGCAGTTCTAAACATCAGGGGTTCTATGGCTACACCTTC. As protein: CASSSKHQGFYGYTF.

In this sample, this clonotype turned up many times. The genes are TRBV7-2 and TRBJ2-3; D not resolved. The germline gives CDR1 SGHTA, CDR2 FQGNSA. The CDR3 extends over 16 amino acids. Trimming left V 4 bases short and J 0 bases short, with 14 bases between. The CDR3 sequence is CASSSPQTPSTDTQYF. The DNA for the CDR3 is TGTGCCAGCAGCTCCCCTCAAACCCCTAGCACAGATACGCAGTATTTT. Using reference TRBV7-2 and TRBJ2-3 for the parts outside the CDR3, the full variable domain is GAGVSQSPSNKVTEKGKDVELRCDPISGHTALYWYRQSLGQGLEFLIYFQGNSAPDKSGLPSDRFSAERTGGSVSTLTIQRTQQEDSAVYLCASSSPQTPSTDTQYFGPGTRLTVL.

Here the CDR3 DNA reads TGTGCCAGCAGCTTGAGCCCAGGGGGCGTTTCAACTGAAGCTTTCTTT. The encoded protein is CASSLSPGGVSTEAFF. This chain uses TRBV5-6 with TRBJ1-1, with 8 bases lining up with TRBD1. Germline CDR1 reads SGHDT; CDR2 reads YYEEEE. This CDR3 has 16 amino acids. Losses at the gene ends were 1 base for V and 5 bases for J; bases not matched to a gene: 10. The complete variable domain, with remaining parts taken from reference TRBV5-6 and TRBJ1-1, reads DAGVTQSPTHLIKTRGQQVTLRCSPKSGHDTVSWYQQALGQGPQFIFQYYEEEERQRGNFPDRFSGHQFPNYSSELNVNALLLGDSALYLCASSLSPGGVSTEAFFGQGTRLTVV.

This clonotype was counted between two and nine times. The junction does not match germline at one end; this may be a read error. The chain has TRBV7-6 and TRBJ2-1, with D possibly TRBD2 on 6 matching bases. The V gene's germline CDR1 is SGHVS and CDR2 FNYEAQ. The CDR3 has 14 residues. The CDR3 loop is CAGSFSGTYNEQFF. For the CDR3, the DNA is TGTGCCGGCAGCTTTAGCGGTACCTACAATGAGCAGTTCTTC.

V usage is TRBV29-1 and J usage is TRBJ1-3; a weak D match, TRBD1 (5 bases). With 6 bases removed from V and 0 bases from J, the gap between germline ends came to 9 bases. The CDR3 is made up of 13 amino acids. The V gene's germline CDR1 is SQVTM and CDR2 ANQGSEA. Written as DNA, the CDR3 is TGCAGCGTCGGGGACCTCTCTGGAAACACCATATATTTT. This translates into CSVGDLSGNTIYF.

This sequence joins TRBV20-1 and TRBJ2-3; 15 positions agree with TRBD2. The CDR3 extends over 15 amino acids. After removal of 4 bases from V and 3 bases from J, the junction contained 2 bases not matched to a gene. In germline, CDR1 is DFQATT, CDR2 SNEGSKA (reference sequence). The CDR3 sequence is CSAIGTSGRTDTQYF. CDR3 nucleotide sequence: TGCAGTGCTATCGGGACTAGCGGGAGGACAGATACGCAGTATTTT.

The CDR3 loop reads CSVDRGSSHEQYF. For the CDR3, the DNA is TGCAGCGTAGACAGGGGATCTTCCCACGAGCAGTACTTC. The J gene is TRBJ2-7, the V gene TRBV29-1, with 8 bases that match TRBD1. The CDR3 has 13 amino acids. The germline gives CDR1 SQVTM, CDR2 ANQGSEA. J was trimmed by 5 bases and V by 6 bases; bases with no gene match: 9.

The rearrangement uses TRBV30 and TRBJ1-5; possible D gene TRBD1, 5 bases. This CDR3 region has 14 residues. The germline V gene has CDR1 GTSNPN and CDR2 SVGIG (reference sequence). The V and J ends lost 3 bases and 2 bases respectively, with 11 bases between them. The CDR3 DNA sequence: TGTGCCTGGAGCGTCTCGACAGGCAATCAGCCCCAGCATTTT. This encodes CAWSVSTGNQPQHF. Based on the CDR3 plus reference TRBV30 and TRBJ1-5, the full variable domain is SQTIHQWPATLVQPVGSPLSLECTVEGTSNPNLYWYRQAAGRGLQLLFYSVGIGQISSEVPQNLSASRPQDRQFILSSKKLLLSDSGFYLCAWSVSTGNQPQHFGDGTRLSIL.